The next 19 T cell receptor beta chains were all read from a single sample in a study of blood T cell repertoires in COVID-19. TCRdb keeps only in-frame clones here, not all; method: immunoSEQ multiplex PCR. The sample has about 190,000 clones, around nine tenths seen once. The sequenced material came from peripheral blood. The receptors stem from a man in his forties with active or convalescent COVID-19.

The rearrangement joins TRBV19 to TRBJ1-2; TRBD1 matches 9 bases. In germline, CDR1 is LNHDA, CDR2 SQIVND (reference sequence). The CDR3 is 18 amino acids. The trim removed 4 bases at V and 4 bases at J, leaving 16 bases unmatched. The CDR3 nucleotides are TGTGCCAGTAGTAAGGCAGGGGGGACAGGGATAGTGGGCTATGGCTACACCTTC. Translating it yields CASSKAGGTGIVGYGYTF.

In nucleotides, the CDR3 is TGTGCCAGCTGGGGACAGGGGTCTTCCTACGAGCAGTACTTC. Protein sequence: CASWGQGSSYEQYF. The chain joins TRBV2 to TRBJ2-7; 10 bases are a match to TRBD1. With 8 bases clipped from V and 1 base from J, the junction kept 5 bases outside the gene matches. This CDR3 comprises 14 residues. Germline V gives CDR1 SNHLY, CDR2 FYNNEI.

This chain links TRBV4-3 with TRBJ2-1, with TRBD1 as a possible D gene (5 bases). Per the germline V gene, CDR1 is LGHNA and CDR2 is YSLEER. The CDR3 length is 16 residues. Trimming removed 1 base from V and 3 bases from J, with 13 bases in between. The CDR3 DNA reads as TGCGCCAGCAGCCAAGTATTGGGGCGGATCTACAATGAGCAGTTCTTC. Protein product: CASSQVLGRIYNEQFF.

This chain links TRBV6-2 or TRBV6-3 with TRBJ1-5; D is unclear. Trimming removed 4 bases from V and 0 bases from J, with 10 bases in between. CDR1 and CDR2 (germline): MNHEY, SVGEGT. The CDR3 totals 15 residues. In DNA, the CDR3 is TGTGCCAGCAGTTCCCCACAGTATAGCAATCAGCCCCAGCATTTT. It specifies CASSSPQYSNQPQHF.

The chain recombines TRBV27 with TRBJ2-1; 9 bases are shared with TRBD1. Germline V gives CDR1 MNHEY, CDR2 SMNVEV (reference sequence). With 8 bases clipped from V and 6 bases from J, the junction kept 5 bases outside the gene matches. This CDR3 has 13 amino acids. The CDR3 DNA sequence: TGTGCCAGCGGGGGACAGGGAATCAATGAGCAGTTCTTC. Translating gives CASGGQGINEQFF.

The V gene is TRBV28, the J gene TRBJ1-5, with D perhaps TRBD1 (5 bases). The CDR3 covers 14 residues. Trimming pared 3 bases from V and 5 bases from J, leaving 11 bases between. CDR1 is MDHEN, CDR2 SYDVKM, per germline. The CDR3 region is CASSLSSGYQPQHF. CDR3 DNA: TGTGCCAGCAGTTTGAGCTCAGGGTATCAGCCCCAGCATTTT.

This sequence joins TRBV30 and TRBJ2-7, with 10 bases matching TRBD2. Germline V gene lookup returns CDR1 GTSNPN and CDR2 SVGIG (reference sequence). The CDR3 sequence is 17 residues long. V was pared by 2 bases and J by 2 bases, with 12 bases of the junction left unmatched. CDR3 region: CAWSLPDLAGGPYEQYF. CDR3 nucleotides: TGTGCCTGGAGTCTACCCGACTTAGCGGGAGGCCCCTACGAGCAGTACTTC.

This clone came up a few times. V usage is TRBV4-1 and J usage is TRBJ2-7; D gene unclear. V lost 0 bases and J lost 3, with 18 bases in between. CDR1 and CDR2 from the germline V gene are MGHRA and YSYEKL. The CDR3 sequence is 17 residues long. CDR3 sequence: CASSQEIGVERFYEQYF. For the CDR3, the DNA is TGCGCCAGCAGCCAAGAGATCGGAGTGGAAAGGTTCTACGAGCAGTACTTC.

The V call is TRBV3-1 (or the pseudogene TRBV3-2), the J call TRBJ2-7, with D possibly matching TRBD1 (6 bases). Trimming pared 0 bases from V and 6 bases from J, leaving 18 bases between. The CDR3 runs 16 residues. In germline, CDR1 is LGHDT, CDR2 YNNKEL (reference sequence). In DNA, the CDR3 is TGTGCCAGCAGCCAAGATAGGACACAGGGAGCAGGCGAGCAGTACTTC. Protein: CASSQDRTQGAGEQYF.

This chain's CDR3 is CASSISLLNTEAFF. The CDR3 coding sequence is TGTGCCAGTAGTATTAGCCTCTTGAACACTGAAGCTTTCTTT. The chain links TRBV19 to TRBJ1-1; D not certain. The V end lost 3 bases, the J end lost 0 bases, and 8 bases lay between the germline ends. Germline assignment: CDR1 LNHDA and CDR2 SQIVND (reference sequence). This CDR3 has 14 amino acids.

V is TRBV6-5 and J is TRBJ2-7; 9 nucleotides agree with TRBD2. This CDR3 region has 15 residues. CDR1 and CDR2 (germline): MNHEY, SVGAGI. Trimming removed 6 bases from V and 0 bases from J; junction bases left unmatched: 6. The CDR3 sequence: CASRRSGGSSYEQYF. DNA for the CDR3: TGTGCCAGCAGACGTAGCGGGGGAAGCTCCTACGAGCAGTACTTC.

The V and J genes are TRBV5-4 and TRBJ2-4, with D tentatively TRBD2 (7 bases). The length of the CDR3 is 17 residues. Germline loops: CDR1 SGHNT, CDR2 YYREEE (reference sequence). V lost 4 bases and J lost 1, with 18 bases in between. The CDR3 nucleotides are TGTGCCAGCAGCCGGGAAGGGGGGGTTAGGGCCAAAAACATTCAGTACTTC. Translation: CASSREGGVRAKNIQYF.

The chain carries TRBV27 and TRBJ2-3, with D possibly TRBD1 on 5 matching bases. The germline V gene has CDR1 MNHEY and CDR2 SMNVEV (reference sequence). Trimming left V 7 bases short and J 0 bases short, with 14 bases between. This CDR3 contains 15 residues. CDR3 coding DNA: TGTGCCAGCACTTCTATAGGGGTTAGCACAGATACGCAGTATTTT. The encoded protein is CASTSIGVSTDTQYF.

The chain recombines TRBV5-1 with TRBJ2-7; D is perhaps TRBD1 (6 bases). The CDR3 has 14 residues. From germline, CDR1 is SGHRS and CDR2 YFSETQ. The germline V and J ends were trimmed by 4 bases and 4 bases, with 15 bases remaining between them. The CDR3 DNA reads TGCGCCAGCAGCATCCGGGACACCGGTTACGAGCAGTACTTC. The encoded protein is CASSIRDTGYEQYF.

The V call is TRBV7-8, the J call TRBJ2-7; 9 nucleotides agree with TRBD1. CDR3 size: 18 residues. In germline, CDR1 is SGHVS, CDR2 FQNEAQ. J was trimmed by 0 bases and V by 2 bases; bases with no gene match: 11. Written as DNA, the CDR3 is TGTGCCAGCAGCTTAATCTCCCGTGGGACAGGGAGCTCCTACGAGCAGTACTTC. It encodes CASSLISRGTGSSYEQYF.

The genes are TRBV6-1 and TRBJ1-2; D unresolved. The CDR3 has 14 residues. The V and J ends lost 0 bases and 4 bases respectively, with 9 bases between them. From germline, CDR1 is MNHNS and CDR2 SASEGT. Here the CDR3 reads CASSEADTSYGYTF. CDR3 bases: TGTGCCAGCAGTGAAGCTGACACGTCCTATGGCTACACCTTC.

The V call is TRBV4-2, the J call TRBJ2-1; 7 positions agree with TRBD2. Trimming at V came to 4 bases and at J to 2 bases, leaving 2 bases not matched to a gene. Germline assignment: CDR1 LGHNA and CDR2 YNFKEQ. The CDR3 runs to 14 residues. The CDR3, as DNA: TGTGCCAGCAGCCCGACTAGCACCTACAATGAGCAGTTCTTC. Translation gives CASSPTSTYNEQFF.

The V gene is TRBV5-4, the J gene TRBJ1-1; 8 nucleotides align to TRBD1. The ends lost 5 bases at V and 4 bases at J; junction bases unmatched: 4. Per the germline V gene, CDR1 is SGHNT and CDR2 is YYREEE (reference sequence). The CDR3 runs 13 residues. CDR3 coding DNA: TGTGCCAGCAGACGAACAGGGGGCACTGAAGCTTTCTTT. Residues: CASRRTGGTEAFF.

The chain employs TRBV18 and TRBJ2-3, with 9 bases matching TRBD1. Germline V gene sequence: CDR1 KGHSH, CDR2 LQKENI. The CDR3 extends over 17 amino acids. Unmatched junction bases numbered 9, after V lost 5 bases and J lost 0 bases. CDR3 amino acids: CASSARTGGLSTDTQYF. The CDR3 bases are TGTGCCAGCTCAGCCCGAACAGGGGGCTTGAGCACAGATACGCAGTATTTT.